This T cell receptor beta chain was observed in a study of blood T cells in healthy people across ages. Germline V CDR1 and CDR2: MNHEY, SVGEGT. The V gene lost 10 bases and the J gene lost 5 bases, with 13 bases spanning the gap. The CDR3 consists of 12 residues. Each individual donor underwent a draw of roughly 10 milliliters of peripheral blood. Sample-barcoded 5' priming and a J-beta primer mix drove a second PCR of about 7 to 12 cycles. TCRdb called the 5' RACE reads again in MiXCR, with one record for every CDR3 protein. This repertoire shows 1 million to 1.2 million distinct CDR3 sequences, around two fifths found once; its top ten account for about an eighth.

The chain recombines TRBV6-2 or TRBV6-3 with TRBJ2-3; possible D gene TRBD1, 5 bases. This TCR was sampled from a man aged 18 to 35 in good health. The sequencing input was blood. CDR3 amino acids: CATGHLGDTQYF. The CDR3, as DNA: TGTGCCACAGGACACTTGGGAGATACGCAGTATTTT.